This T cell receptor (beta chain) is drawn from a study of T cells in localized non-small cell lung cancer. Study-level results: Those with higher blood T cell density had longer overall survival. Detection in adjacent lung was observed for a median about 56 of the top 100 tumor clones. Tumor samples were not multi-region, leaving intratumor heterogeneity unexcluded. Uninvolved adjacent lung had higher T cell clonality than tumor and all other tissues.

Generated by immunoSEQ multiplex PCR, the TCRdb table keeps only in-frame clones and is missing some. The table records 65,000 to 90,000 clones, around three quarters of them present only once. To note about this clone: Antigen specificity is unknown.

This sequence originates from a man aged 35-75 years with stage II squamous cell lung carcinoma. The sample consisted of PBMCs, taken before any cancer treatment.

CDR3 protein: CASSLERGRSTDTQYF. CDR3 in DNA: TGCGCCAGCAGCTTGGAGAGGGGACGGAGCACAGATACGCAGTATTTT. The V call is TRBV5-1, the J call TRBJ2-3; D tentatively fits TRBD1 or TRBD2 (5 bases each). Trimming pared 0 bases from V and 0 bases from J, leaving 11 bases between. CDR1 is SGHRS and CDR2 is YFSETQ in the germline V gene. The CDR3 covers 16 residues.